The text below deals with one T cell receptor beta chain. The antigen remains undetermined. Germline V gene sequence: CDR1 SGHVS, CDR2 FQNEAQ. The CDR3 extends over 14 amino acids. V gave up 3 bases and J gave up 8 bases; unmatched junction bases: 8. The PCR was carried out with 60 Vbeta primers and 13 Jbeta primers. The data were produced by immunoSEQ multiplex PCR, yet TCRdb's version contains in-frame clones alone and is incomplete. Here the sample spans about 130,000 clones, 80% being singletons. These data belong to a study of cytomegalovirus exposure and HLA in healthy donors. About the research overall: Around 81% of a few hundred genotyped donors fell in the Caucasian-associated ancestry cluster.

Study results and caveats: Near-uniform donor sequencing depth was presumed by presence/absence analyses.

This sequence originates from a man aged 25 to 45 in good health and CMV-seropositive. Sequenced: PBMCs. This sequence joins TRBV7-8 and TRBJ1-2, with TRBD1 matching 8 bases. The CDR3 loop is CASSLSQGAGGYTF. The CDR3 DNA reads TGTGCCAGCAGCTTGTCGCAGGGGGCCGGGGGCTACACCTTC.